These 13 T cell receptor beta chains were all obtained from the same sample, sequenced in a study of blood T cell repertoires in COVID-19. The data were produced by immunoSEQ multiplex PCR, yet TCRdb's version contains in-frame clones alone and is incomplete. The sample has about 460,000 clones; around nine tenths are singletons. Input material: PBMCs or T cells enriched from blood (not recorded which). These receptors were taken from a woman aged 55-70 years who had recovered from COVID-19.

Only one count was recorded for this clone. The chain combines TRBV5-1 with TRBJ2-5; 9 bases line up with TRBD2. The CDR3 covers 15 residues. Germline lookup yields CDR1 SGHRS and CDR2 YFSETQ. V was clipped by 4 bases and J by 4 bases; unmatched bases: 8. The CDR3 DNA is TGCGCCAGCAGCACCGGGACTAGCAGGGGAGAGACCCAGTACTTC. Its translation: CASSTGTSRGETQYF.

The chain links TRBV11-2 to TRBJ2-2; D is undetermined. This CDR3 region has 11 residues. V lost 1 base and J lost 9, with 3 bases in between. The germline V gene encodes CDR1 SGHAT and CDR2 FQNNGV. CDR3 sequence: CASSLAWELFF. The CDR3 DNA is TGTGCCAGCAGCTTAGCCTGGGAGCTGTTTTTT.

Note on this clone: The sample contains more than one DNA sequence encoding this CDR3. The J gene is TRBJ2-1, the V gene TRBV13; TRBD2 aligns across 10 bases. This CDR3 is 15 amino acids long. The junction had 8 bases not matched to a gene; V was cut back by 5 bases and J by 7 bases. CDR1 and CDR2 from the germline V gene are PRHDT and FYEKMQ (reference sequence). CDR3 DNA: TGTGCCAGCAGCCCCCCAGCGGGGGGGCCTAATGAGCAGTTCTTC. Amino acid sequence: CASSPPAGGPNEQFF.

J is TRBJ2-3 and V is TRBV3-1 (or the pseudogene TRBV3-2), with D perhaps matching TRBD2 (5 bases). V was pared by 3 bases and J by 7 bases, with 8 bases between. The CDR3 is 12 residues long. Germline V lookup: CDR1 LGHDT, CDR2 YNNKEL (reference sequence). CDR3 DNA sequence: TGTGCCAGCAGCCATGAGGGAAATACGCAGTATTTT. Residues: CASSHEGNTQYF.

The V and J genes are TRBV7-2 and TRBJ1-4; unclear D gene. CDR3 length: 14 residues. Deletions cut 2 bases from V and 4 bases from J, with 8 bases between. Germline V gives CDR1 SGHTA, CDR2 FQGNSA. CDR3 coding DNA: TGTGCCAGCAGCTTATTTTCCATTAATGAAAAACTGTTTTTT. Encoded protein: CASSLFSINEKLFF.

The chain joins TRBV5-1 to TRBJ2-1; a weak D match, TRBD2 (6 bases). Trimming stripped 3 bases from V and 3 bases from J, with 10 bases between. Germline CDR1 and CDR2: SGHRS and YFSETQ. The CDR3 contains 14 residues. The CDR3 nucleotides are TGCGCCAGCAGCTCGGAGGGGAACTACAATGAGCAGTTCTTC. Encoded protein: CASSSEGNYNEQFF.

Points on this clone: Other nucleotide sequences in the sample specify the same CDR3. This sequence joins TRBV5-1 and TRBJ1-5; D possibly corresponds to TRBD1 (5 bases). The CDR3 is 15 amino acids. CDR1 is SGHRS, CDR2 YFSETQ, per germline. V lost 4 bases to trimming and J lost 0 bases, with 11 bases between them. The CDR3 DNA sequence: TGCGCCAGCAGCCTCGGGACTGATAGCAATCAGCCCCAGCATTTT. It yields the protein CASSLGTDSNQPQHF.

The rearrangement links TRBV6-5 to TRBJ2-2; D is uncertain. In germline, CDR1 is MNHEY, CDR2 SVGAGI. There are 14 residues in the CDR3. Trimming removed 7 bases from V and 6 bases from J, with 15 bases in between. The CDR3 DNA is TGTGCCAGCACCCCTACCGGTCGGTCCGGGGAGCTGTTTTTT. Translating it yields CASTPTGRSGELFF.

The chain has TRBV2 and TRBJ2-7, with 7 bases identical to TRBD2. There are 13 residues in the CDR3. With 8 bases clipped from V and 10 bases from J, the junction kept 14 bases outside the gene matches. Germline CDR1 is SNHLY and CDR2 is FYNNEI. The CDR3 DNA is TGTGCCAGCCGTCTCCTAGCGGCACCTAGCCAGTACGTC. Amino acids: CASRLLAAPSQYV.

The V call is TRBV2, the J call TRBJ2-5, with 9 bases identical to TRBD2. This CDR3 has 15 residues. Germline lookup yields CDR1 SNHLY and CDR2 FYNNEI. V lost 6 bases to trimming and J lost 1 base; unmatched junction nucleotides: 6. CDR3 loop: CASRPGTSFQETQYF. CDR3 in DNA: TGTGCCAGCAGGCCTGGGACTAGCTTCCAAGAGACCCAGTACTTC.

This clone was recorded only once. The rearrangement joins TRBV30 to TRBJ2-4; D not resolved. CDR3 length equals 15 residues. Germline values: CDR1 GTSNPN, CDR2 SVGIG (reference sequence). Trimming cost V 2 bases and J 0 bases, with 11 bases left between them. CDR3 sequence: CAWSQDTLAKNIQYF. CDR3 DNA sequence: TGTGCCTGGAGTCAGGATACTCTAGCCAAAAACATTCAGTACTTC. Based on the CDR3 plus reference TRBV30 and TRBJ2-4, the full variable domain is SQTIHQWPATLVQPVGSPLSLECTVEGTSNPNLYWYRQAAGRGLQLLFYSVGIGQISSEVPQNLSASRPQDRQFILSSKKLLLSDSGFYLCAWSQDTLAKNIQYFGAGTRLSVL.

V gene TRBV27 combines with J gene TRBJ1-4, with 8 bases identical to TRBD1. There are 14 residues in the CDR3. V was clipped by 6 bases and J by 8 bases; unmatched bases: 8. In germline, CDR1 is MNHEY, CDR2 SMNVEV (reference sequence). The CDR3 nucleotides read TGTGCCAGCAGACCGACAGGGGCAAGGGAAAAACTGTTTTTT. This encodes CASRPTGAREKLFF.

The chain couples TRBV30 to TRBJ1-1; 7 nucleotides align to TRBD1. The V and J ends lost 0 bases and 1 base, in that order; junction bases with no gene match: 23. Germline V gives CDR1 GTSNPN, CDR2 SVGIG (reference sequence). The CDR3 loop spans 21 amino acids. The DNA of the CDR3 is TGTGCCTGGAGTGTAGTGTCCGTCGGGACAGCTAATTCCTTACCGAACACTGAAGCTTTCTTT. Amino acid sequence: CAWSVVSVGTANSLPNTEAFF.